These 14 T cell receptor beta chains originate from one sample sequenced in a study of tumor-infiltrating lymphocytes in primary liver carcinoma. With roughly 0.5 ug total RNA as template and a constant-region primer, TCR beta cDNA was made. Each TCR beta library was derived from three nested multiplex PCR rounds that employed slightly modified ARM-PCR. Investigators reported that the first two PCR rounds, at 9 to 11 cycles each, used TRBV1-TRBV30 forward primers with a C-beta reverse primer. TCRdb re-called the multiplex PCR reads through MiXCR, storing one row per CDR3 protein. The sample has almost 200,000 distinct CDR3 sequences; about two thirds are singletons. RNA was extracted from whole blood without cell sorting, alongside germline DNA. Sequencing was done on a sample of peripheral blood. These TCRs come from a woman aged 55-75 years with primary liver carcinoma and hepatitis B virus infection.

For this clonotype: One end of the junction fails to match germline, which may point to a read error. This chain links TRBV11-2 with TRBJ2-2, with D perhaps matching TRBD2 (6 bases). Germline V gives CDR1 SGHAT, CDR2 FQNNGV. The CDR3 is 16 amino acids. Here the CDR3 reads CANSFPGEGNTGELFF. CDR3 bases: TGTGCCAACAGCTTCCCGGGAGAGGGGAACACCGGGGAGCTGTTTTTT.

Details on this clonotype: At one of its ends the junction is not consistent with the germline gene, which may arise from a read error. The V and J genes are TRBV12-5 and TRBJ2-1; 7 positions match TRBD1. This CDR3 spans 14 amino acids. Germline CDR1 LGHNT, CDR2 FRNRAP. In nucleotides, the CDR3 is TGTACTAGTGGTTCGGAACAGGGGTTCAATGAGCAGTTCTTC. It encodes CTSGSEQGFNEQFF.

As DNA, the CDR3 is TGTGCCAGCAGTCCCGTGACAGGGCTGGGCCAAGAGACCCAGTACTTC. It codes for CASSPVTGLGQETQYF. The rearrangement links TRBV28 to TRBJ2-5, with 7 bases aligning to TRBD1. Germline loops: CDR1 MDHEN, CDR2 SYDVKM. The CDR3 loop spans 16 amino acids. J gave up 1 base and V 5 bases, and 10 bases lay outside the gene matches.

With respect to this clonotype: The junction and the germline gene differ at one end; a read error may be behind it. DNA for the CDR3: TGTACCAGCAACTACCGGGAGACGGGGACAGATACGCAGTATTTT. It translates to CTSNYRETGTDTQYF. This chain connects TRBV11-2 to TRBJ2-3; the D gene is possibly TRBD2 (6 bases). The CDR3 runs 15 residues. Per germline, CDR1 SGHAT and CDR2 FQNNGV.

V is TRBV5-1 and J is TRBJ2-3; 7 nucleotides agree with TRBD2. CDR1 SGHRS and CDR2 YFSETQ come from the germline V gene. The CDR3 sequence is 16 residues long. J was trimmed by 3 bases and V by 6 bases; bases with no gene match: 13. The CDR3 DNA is TGCGCCAGCACCCCCTCGGGCGGGAGTTTGACAGATACGCAGTATTTT. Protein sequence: CASTPSGGSLTDTQYF.

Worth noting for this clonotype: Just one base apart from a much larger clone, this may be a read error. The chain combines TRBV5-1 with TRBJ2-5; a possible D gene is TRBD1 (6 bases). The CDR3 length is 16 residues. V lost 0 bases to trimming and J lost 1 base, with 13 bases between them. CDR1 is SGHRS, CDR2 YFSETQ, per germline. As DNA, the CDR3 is TGCGCCAGCAGCTTGGCCGGGATAGGGGGCCAAGAGACCCAGTACTTC. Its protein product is CASSLAGIGGQETQYF.

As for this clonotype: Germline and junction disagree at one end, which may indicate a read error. For the CDR3, the DNA is TGTGCCAGCAGCCGTGGGGGGAACACTAAAGCTTTCTTT. It yields the protein CASSRGGNTKAFF. The chain has TRBV5-4 and TRBJ1-1, with a tentative D call TRBD1 (5 bases). This CDR3 comprises 13 residues. In germline, CDR1 is SGHNT, CDR2 YYREEE (reference sequence). Filled out from reference TRBV5-4 and TRBJ1-1, the complete variable domain reads ETGVTQSPTHLIKTRGQQVTLRCSSQSGHNTVSWYQQALGQGPQFIFQYYREEENGRGNFPPRFSGLQFPNYSSELNVNALELDDSALYLCASSRGGNTKAFFGQGTRLTVV.

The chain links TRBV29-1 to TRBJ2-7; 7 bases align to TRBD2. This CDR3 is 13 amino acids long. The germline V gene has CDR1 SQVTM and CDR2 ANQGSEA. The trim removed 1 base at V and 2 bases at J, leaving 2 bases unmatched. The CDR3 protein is CSVEGREPYEQYF. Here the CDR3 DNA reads TGCAGCGTTGAAGGGCGGGAGCCCTACGAGCAGTACTTC.

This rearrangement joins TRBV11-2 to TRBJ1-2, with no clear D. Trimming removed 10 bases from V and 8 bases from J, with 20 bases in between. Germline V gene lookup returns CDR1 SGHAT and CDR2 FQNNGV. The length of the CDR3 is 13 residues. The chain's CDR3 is CANSLAFRNGYTF. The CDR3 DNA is TGTGCCAATAGCTTAGCGTTCAGGAACGGCTACACCTTC.

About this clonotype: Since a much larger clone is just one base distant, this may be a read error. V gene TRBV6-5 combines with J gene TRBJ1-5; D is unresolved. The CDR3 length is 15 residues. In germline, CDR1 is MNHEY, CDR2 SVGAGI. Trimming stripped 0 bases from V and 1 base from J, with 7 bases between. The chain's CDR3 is CASSYSHWSNQPQHF. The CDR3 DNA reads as TGTGCCAGCAGTTACTCCCACTGGAGCAATCAGCCCCAGCATTTT.

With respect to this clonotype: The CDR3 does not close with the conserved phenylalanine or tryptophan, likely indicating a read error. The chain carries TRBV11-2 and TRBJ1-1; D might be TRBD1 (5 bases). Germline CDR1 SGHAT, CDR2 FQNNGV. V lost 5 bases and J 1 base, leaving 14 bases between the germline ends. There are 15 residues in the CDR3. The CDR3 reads CASSLVRTSNTEAFL. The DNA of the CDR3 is TGTGCCAGCAGCCTAGTAAGGACATCGAACACTGAAGCTTTCCTT.

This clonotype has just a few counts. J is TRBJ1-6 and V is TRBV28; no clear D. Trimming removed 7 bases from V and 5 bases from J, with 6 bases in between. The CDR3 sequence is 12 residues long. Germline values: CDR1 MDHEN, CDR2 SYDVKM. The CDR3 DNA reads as TGTGCCAGCAATCCTAATAATTCACCCCTCCACTTT. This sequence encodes CASNPNNSPLHF.

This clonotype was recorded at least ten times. In DNA, the CDR3 is TGTGCCAGCAGGCGGCGGGATCCCGGGGAGCTGTTTTTT. Translation: CASRRRDPGELFF. The chain joins TRBV12-3 or TRBV12-4 to TRBJ2-2; TRBD2 might be the D (6 bases). The CDR3 is 13 amino acids. V was trimmed by 6 bases and J by 6 bases, leaving 11 bases between them.

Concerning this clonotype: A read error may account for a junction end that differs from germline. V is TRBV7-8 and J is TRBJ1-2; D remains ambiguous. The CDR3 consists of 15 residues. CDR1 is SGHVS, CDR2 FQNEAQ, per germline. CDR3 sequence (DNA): TGTACCAGCAGCTTAGTACCAGCCTCTTTGTTAGGCTACACCTTC. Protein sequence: CTSSLVPASLLGYTF.